The clone carrying this T cell receptor beta chain was detected a few times. The record originates from a study of blood T cell repertoires in COVID-19. Overall study context: The samples span acute and convalescent COVID-19 from the United States, Italy and Spain. Sample material is recorded as cDNA or gDNA derived from T cells, B-cell-depleted T cells, or PBMCs.

The CDR3 sequence is 14 residues long. The V segment lost 3 bases and the J segment 6 bases; nucleotides outside the gene matches: 6. Germline CDR1 is LGHNT and CDR2 is FRNRAP. As processed by the authors: For nucleated cells, counts were estimated from reference gene primer amplification. Some clones are missing from TCRdb's copy, which holds only in-frame ones; the method was immunoSEQ multiplex PCR. Clonal size and the V and J genes are those of that table, whereas D and trimming came from the DNA. The table includes about 110,000 clones, over 60% detected once. The receptor was derived from a man between 65 and 85 years old with acute or convalescent COVID-19. The specimen was peripheral blood. The V call is TRBV12-5, the J call TRBJ2-7; 9 nucleotides agree with TRBD1. CDR3 in amino acids: CASGFWDRVVEQYF. CDR3 bases: TGTGCTAGTGGTTTTTGGGACAGGGTAGTCGAGCAGTACTTC.